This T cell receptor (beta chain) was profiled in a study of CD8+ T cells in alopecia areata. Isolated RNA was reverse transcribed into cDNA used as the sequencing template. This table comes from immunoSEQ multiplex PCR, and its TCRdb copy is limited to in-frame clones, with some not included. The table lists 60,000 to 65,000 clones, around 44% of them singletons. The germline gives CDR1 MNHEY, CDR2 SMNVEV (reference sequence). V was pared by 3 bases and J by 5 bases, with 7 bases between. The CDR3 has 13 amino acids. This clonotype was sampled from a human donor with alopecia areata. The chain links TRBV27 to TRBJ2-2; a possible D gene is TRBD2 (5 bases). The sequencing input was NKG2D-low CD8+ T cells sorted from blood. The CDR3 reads CASSFSDTGELFF. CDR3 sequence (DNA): TGTGCCAGCAGTTTTAGCGATACCGGGGAGCTGTTTTTT.